These 5 T cell receptor beta chains were sequenced from one sample in a study of blood T cell repertoires in COVID-19. TCRdb's table, derived via immunoSEQ multiplex PCR, lists solely in-frame clones and lacks some. The profile shows around 140,000 clones, approximately 81% of them singletons. Sequencing was performed on peripheral blood. All receptors derive from a human donor in a cohort sampled during active COVID-19.

The chain joins TRBV28 to TRBJ1-3; no firm D call. V lost 6 bases and J 6 bases, leaving 9 bases between the germline ends. CDR1 is MDHEN and CDR2 is SYDVKM in the germline V gene. This CDR3 spans 12 amino acids. CDR3: CASRSGPNTIYF. The DNA for the CDR3 is TGTGCCAGCAGAAGCGGACCAAACACCATATATTTT.

This clone was recorded once. The chain recombines TRBV28 with TRBJ2-6, with TRBD1 as a possible D gene (7 bases). This CDR3 spans 20 amino acids. Trimming left V 0 bases short and J 4 bases short, with 22 bases between. Germline lookup yields CDR1 MDHEN and CDR2 SYDVKM. The CDR3 coding sequence is TGTGCCAGCAGTTTATGGGGGGGACAGTCGGCGCTTTACGGGGCCAACGTCCTGACTTTC. Its translation is CASSLWGGQSALYGANVLTF.

This rearrangement joins TRBV7-3 to TRBJ2-6; 13 nucleotides align to TRBD2. CDR3 length: 18 amino acids. Looked up from germline, CDR1 is SGHTA and CDR2 is FQGTGA. The ends lost 4 bases at V and 2 bases at J; junction bases unmatched: 5. CDR3 sequence reads: CASSSGLAGPAGANVLTF. The CDR3 DNA sequence: TGTGCCAGCAGCTCGGGACTAGCGGGACCAGCTGGGGCCAACGTCCTGACTTTC. The entire variable domain, with the rest obtained from reference TRBV7-3 and TRBJ2-6, is as follows: GAGVSQTPSNKVTEKGKYVELRCDPISGHTALYWYRQSLGQGPEFLIYFQGTGAADDSGLPNDRFFAVRPEGSVSTLKIQRTERGDSAVYLCASSSGLAGPAGANVLTFGAGSRLTVL.

The CDR3 coding sequence is TGTGCCAGCAGCTTCTTCCTGACTAGTACCTACGAGCAGTACTTC. Protein: CASSFFLTSTYEQYF. This chain joins TRBV11-2 and TRBJ2-7; the D gene is possibly TRBD2 (6 bases). The ends were cut back, 3 bases at V and 2 bases at J, with 14 bases in the middle. CDR1 SGHAT and CDR2 FQNNGV come from the germline V gene. CDR3 length equals 15 residues.

V is TRBV29-1 and J is TRBJ2-7, with a weak D call TRBD2 (5 bases). CDR1 and CDR2 from the germline V gene are SQVTM and ANQGSEA. The CDR3 consists of 14 residues. Trimming stripped 7 bases from V and 3 bases from J, with 19 bases between. In DNA, the CDR3 is TGCAGCGCCAGAAGCGGAACGGGATACTACGAGCAGTACTTC. Its protein is CSARSGTGYYEQYF.